A single sample gave rise to the 24 T cell receptor beta chains below, sequenced in a study of OX40 agonist ivuxolimab in advanced cancers. Library generation was performed with the immunoSEQ multiplex PCR assay. This is the immuneACCESS table as TCRdb keeps it, with only in-frame sequences that have V and J called. A part of the clones is gone; compared with another copy, unresolved V genes explain less than half, and the rest is unexplained. For this sample the table gives around 67,000 clones, of which about 80% were detected only once. The leading ten clones occupy just under 2.5% of the sample. The specimen was CD4+ or CD8+ T cells sorted from blood, collected in a trial of the OX40 agonist ivuxolimab. These receptors were collected from an adult with an advanced solid tumor such as melanoma, head and neck, liver or kidney cancer.

DNA of the CDR3: TGTGCCAGCAGCGGGAAAGGGGCCGGGGGCACTGAAGCTTTCTTT. The encoded protein is CASSGKGAGGTEAFF. The chain carries TRBV11-2 and TRBJ1-1; D is perhaps TRBD1 (5 bases). Germline values: CDR1 SGHAT, CDR2 FQNNGV. Trimming removed 5 bases at V and 4 bases at J, with 17 bases between. The CDR3 runs to 15 residues.

J is TRBJ1-3 and V is TRBV6-1; no clear D gene. From germline, CDR1 is MNHNS and CDR2 SASEGT. The CDR3 is 13 amino acids. V lost 6 bases, J lost 0 bases, and 6 bases lay in between. For the CDR3, the DNA is TGTGCCAGCAGGCTGAACTCTGGAAACACCATATATTTT. Translation: CASRLNSGNTIYF.

V gene TRBV5-1 combines with J gene TRBJ1-1, with D hard to call. Germline-derived CDR1 and CDR2 are SGHRS and YFSETQ. V gave up 0 bases and J gave up 10 bases, with 13 bases separating them. The CDR3 extends over 13 amino acids. CDR3 sequence reads: CASSLGGRTGAFF. The CDR3 nucleotides are TGCGCCAGCAGCTTGGGTGGGAGGACGGGAGCTTTCTTT.

This rearrangement joins TRBV19 to TRBJ2-7; no firm D call. Trimming shortened V by 5 bases and J by 3 bases, and 8 bases separated the two germline ends. CDR3 length equals 12 residues. Germline lookup yields CDR1 LNHDA and CDR2 SQIVND (reference sequence). CDR3: CASSQLGYEQYF. The CDR3 region has the DNA TGTGCCAGTAGTCAGTTAGGCTACGAGCAGTACTTC.

This rearrangement joins TRBV11-3 to TRBJ1-1; tentatively, D is TRBD1 (5 bases). The CDR3 consists of 16 residues. The germline gives CDR1 SGHNT, CDR2 YENEEA. The ends were cut back, 6 bases at V and 5 bases at J, with 22 bases in the middle. The CDR3 DNA reads as TGTGCCAGCAGTCAAGAAGTCGGCAGGGCTTCTACTGAAGCTTTCTTT. It encodes CASSQEVGRASTEAFF. The full variable domain, with the rest looked up from reference TRBV11-3 and TRBJ1-1, is EAGVVQSPRYKIIEKKQPVAFWCNPISGHNTLYWYLQNLGQGPELLIRYENEEAVDDSQLPKDRFSAERLKGVDSTLKIQPAELGDSAVYLCASSQEVGRASTEAFFGQGTRLTVV.

V is TRBV6-5 and J is TRBJ2-7; no firm D call. Germline assignment: CDR1 MNHEY and CDR2 SVGAGI. V was cut by 6 bases and J by 6 bases, with 21 bases left in between. This CDR3 has 15 amino acids. CDR3 sequence (DNA): TGTGCCAGCAGCACGAGCCGTTTTGGGCCTCGCGAGCAGTACTTC. The encoded protein is CASSTSRFGPREQYF.

This rearrangement joins TRBV7-2 to TRBJ1-5; a possible D gene is TRBD1 (6 bases). Trimming took 5 bases from V and 7 from J, leaving 21 bases between them. The germline V gene encodes CDR1 SGHTA and CDR2 FQGNSA. CDR3 length: 16 amino acids. This chain's CDR3 is CASSPTWEGERQPQHF. The CDR3 DNA follows: TGTGCCAGCAGCCCCACTTGGGAGGGGGAGCGGCAGCCCCAGCATTTT. Full variable domain (missing parts from reference TRBV7-2 and TRBJ1-5): GAGVSQSPSNKVTEKGKDVELRCDPISGHTALYWYRQSLGQGLEFLIYFQGNSAPDKSGLPSDRFSAERTGGSVSTLTIQRTQQEDSAVYLCASSPTWEGERQPQHFGDGTRLSIL.

V gene TRBV19 combines with J gene TRBJ1-1; D remains ambiguous. Trimming took 7 bases from V and 4 from J, leaving 7 bases between them. This CDR3 has 11 residues. Germline CDR1 is LNHDA and CDR2 is SQIVND (reference sequence). The CDR3 sequence is CASMVFTEAFF. CDR3 DNA sequence: TGTGCCAGTATGGTTTTCACTGAAGCTTTCTTT. Looking up the rest from reference TRBV19 and TRBJ1-1 gives the full variable domain: DGGITQSPKYLFRKEGQNVTLSCEQNLNHDAMYWYRQDPGQGLRLIYYSQIVNDFQKGDIAEGYSVSREKKESFPLTVTSAQKNPTAFYLCASMVFTEAFFGQGTRLTVV.

This clone came up once. The chain employs TRBV7-9 and TRBJ1-2; D is perhaps TRBD1 (6 bases). Looked up from germline, CDR1 is SEHNR and CDR2 is FQNEAQ (reference sequence). Trimming removed 7 bases from V and 2 bases from J, with 11 bases in between. The CDR3 extends over 13 amino acids. The CDR3 DNA follows: TGTGCCAGCACCTCAGGGGAGAACTATGGCTACACCTTC. Its protein is CASTSGENYGYTF.

The chain is built from TRBV29-1 and TRBJ1-4; the D gene is possibly TRBD1 (5 bases). Per germline, CDR1 SQVTM and CDR2 ANQGSEA. Trimming shortened V by 8 bases and J by 7 bases, and 20 bases separated the two germline ends. The CDR3 totals 14 residues. The CDR3 spells CSTRSGARGEKLFF. The CDR3 nucleotides are TGCAGCACCCGAAGCGGGGCTAGAGGTGAAAAACTGTTTTTT.

The CDR3 coding sequence is TGTGCCAGCAGTTACTCGGTGACAGCCTATGGCTACACCTTC. Residues: CASSYSVTAYGYTF. The chain uses TRBV6-5 and TRBJ1-2; maybe TRBD1 (5 bases). V dropped 0 bases and J dropped 4 bases, with 9 bases sitting between them. This CDR3 comprises 14 residues. The germline gives CDR1 MNHEY, CDR2 SVGAGI.

This CDR3 reads CASSDRQGVAYGYTF. CDR3 nucleotide sequence: TGTGCCAGTAGTGACCGACAGGGGGTCGCCTATGGCTACACCTTC. The chain combines TRBV19 with TRBJ1-2; 9 bases match TRBD1. Germline assignment: CDR1 LNHDA and CDR2 SQIVND (reference sequence). This CDR3 is built from 15 residues. V was clipped by 5 bases and J by 4 bases; unmatched bases: 8.

The table lists this clone with a few counts. CDR3 coding DNA: TGTGCCAGCTCACCAGGAGGGGTGAAAAACACCATATATTTT. This translates into CASSPGGVKNTIYF. This chain connects TRBV18 to TRBJ1-3, with D possibly being TRBD1 (5 bases). The V gene lost 2 bases and the J gene lost 6 bases, with 11 bases spanning the gap. The CDR3 has 14 amino acids. Germline loops: CDR1 KGHSH, CDR2 LQKENI.

V gene TRBV7-9 combines with J gene TRBJ1-5, with D perhaps TRBD1 (6 bases). CDR3 size: 13 residues. V lost 1 base, J lost 11 bases, and 12 bases lay in between. CDR1 and CDR2 from the germline V gene are SEHNR and FQNEAQ (reference sequence). CDR3 coding DNA: TGTGCCAGCAGCTTAGAGGGGGTGAAGACCCAGCATTTT. This encodes CASSLEGVKTQHF. The variable domain in full, completed from reference TRBV7-9 and TRBJ1-5, reads DTGVSQNPRHKITKRGQNVTFRCDPISEHNRLYWYRQTLGQGPEFLTYFQNEAQLEKSRLLSDRFSAERPKGSFSTLEIQRTEQGDSAMYLCASSLEGVKTQHFGDGTRLSIL.

This rearrangement joins TRBV7-3 to TRBJ1-1; unclear D gene. Germline-derived CDR1 and CDR2 are SGHTA and FQGTGA. V was trimmed by 3 bases and J by 4 bases, leaving 9 bases between them. The CDR3 length is 13 residues. The CDR3 protein is CASSFAVTTEAFF. The CDR3 DNA reads TGTGCCAGCAGCTTTGCGGTTACCACTGAAGCTTTCTTT. Filled out from reference TRBV7-3 and TRBJ1-1, the complete variable domain reads GAGVSQTPSNKVTEKGKYVELRCDPISGHTALYWYRQSLGQGPEFLIYFQGTGAADDSGLPNDRFFAVRPEGSVSTLKIQRTERGDSAVYLCASSFAVTTEAFFGQGTRLTVV.

The chain is built from TRBV11-3 and TRBJ2-2; 7 nucleotides agree with TRBD2. The CDR3 has 16 amino acids. CDR1 is SGHNT, CDR2 YENEEA, per germline. Trimming took 2 bases from V and 2 from J; bases not matched to a gene: 5. CDR3 sequence: CASSLMGGSNTGELFF. DNA for the CDR3: TGTGCCAGCAGCTTAATGGGAGGGTCAAACACCGGGGAGCTGTTTTTT.

A single count supports this clone. The V call is TRBV9, the J call TRBJ1-5; TRBD1 might be the D (5 bases). The germline V gene encodes CDR1 SGDLS and CDR2 YYNGEE. This CDR3 is 15 amino acids long. Trimming pared 2 bases from V and 7 bases from J, leaving 16 bases between. The CDR3 bases are TGTGCCAGCAGCGTGAGTCCACAGCAGGGACAGCCCCAGCATTTT. It is translated as CASSVSPQQGQPQHF.

The chain uses TRBV7-9 and TRBJ1-4; maybe TRBD1 (6 bases). V was pared by 2 bases and J by 4 bases, with 8 bases between. The CDR3 extends over 14 amino acids. Germline V gene sequence: CDR1 SEHNR, CDR2 FQNEAQ (reference sequence). The CDR3 spells CASSLPDSNEKLFF. The CDR3 DNA reads TGTGCCAGCAGCTTACCGGACAGTAATGAAAAACTGTTTTTT. Combining the CDR3 with reference TRBV7-9 and TRBJ1-4 gives the whole variable domain DTGVSQNPRHKITKRGQNVTFRCDPISEHNRLYWYRQTLGQGPEFLTYFQNEAQLEKSRLLSDRFSAERPKGSFSTLEIQRTEQGDSAMYLCASSLPDSNEKLFFGSGTQLSVL.

V and J are TRBV25-1 and TRBJ1-5, with 12 positions matching TRBD1. With V trimmed by 6 bases and J by 2 bases, 5 bases remained unmatched. Per germline, CDR1 MGHDK and CDR2 SYGVNS. The CDR3 consists of 16 residues. CDR3 loop: CASRGTGGQGNQPQHF. CDR3 in DNA: TGTGCCAGCAGGGGGACAGGGGGCCAGGGCAATCAGCCCCAGCATTTT.

This clone was detected once. The rearrangement links TRBV5-1 to TRBJ1-5; no clear D. From germline, CDR1 is SGHRS and CDR2 YFSETQ. This CDR3 has 15 amino acids. The V end was cut by 0 bases, the J end by 4 bases, with 11 bases between. CDR3 region: CASSLGQKNNQPQHF. For the CDR3, the DNA is TGCGCCAGCAGCTTGGGTCAGAAAAATAATCAGCCCCAGCATTTT.

The V gene is TRBV19, the J gene TRBJ2-3; perhaps TRBD1 as D (5 bases). This CDR3 contains 13 residues. The germline V gene encodes CDR1 LNHDA and CDR2 SQIVND (reference sequence). Trimming took off 0 bases at V and 7 bases at J, with 8 bases between the two ends. The CDR3 region is CASSIDRQNTQYF. The CDR3 coding sequence is TGTGCCAGTAGTATAGATAGACAGAATACGCAGTATTTT.

The chain joins TRBV5-8 to TRBJ1-4; no clear D. V was cut by 0 bases and J by 4 bases, with 10 bases left in between. This CDR3 region has 15 residues. Germline CDR1 SGHTS, CDR2 YDEGEE. In DNA, the CDR3 is TGTGCCAGCAGCTTGGGGCAGCTAAATAATGAAAAACTGTTTTTT. Its translation: CASSLGQLNNEKLFF.

This sequence joins TRBV28 and TRBJ2-3, with TRBD2 matching over 7 bases. The germline V gene has CDR1 MDHEN and CDR2 SYDVKM. The ends lost 7 bases at V and 4 bases at J; junction bases unmatched: 17. CDR3 length equals 17 residues. The CDR3 region is CASTFPSSGGRADTQYF. CDR3 DNA: TGTGCCAGCACCTTCCCATCTAGCGGAGGTCGGGCAGATACGCAGTATTTT.

The rearrangement links TRBV2 to TRBJ1-2, with unresolved D. Germline CDR1 SNHLY, CDR2 FYNNEI. Trimming removed 6 bases from V and 4 bases from J, with 18 bases in between. The CDR3 consists of 15 residues. CDR3 region: CASSPSQLSTYGYTF. The CDR3 coding sequence is TGTGCCAGCAGCCCTTCACAGCTCTCTACCTATGGCTACACCTTC.